This TCR beta chain was found in a study of blood T cell repertoires in COVID-19. In the study overall: The cDNA or gDNA used as material had been derived from T cells, B-cell-depleted T cells, or PBMCs.

Sequencing was performed with immunoSEQ multiplex PCR; in TCRdb, only in-frame clones are kept and a portion is missing. The top ten clones hold around 4.1% of a sample with more than 200,000 clones, approximately 80% of them seen once. This clone was seen a handful of times. The clonotype was recovered from a woman between 35 and 50 years old with active or convalescent COVID-19. Sequencing used peripheral blood.

CDR3 DNA: TGTGCCAGCAGGGGGGCGTTTAGCACAGATACGCAGTATTTT. Translated: CASRGAFSTDTQYF. This chain connects TRBV27 to TRBJ2-3, with D possibly TRBD1 on 6 matching bases. V shed 6 bases and J shed 0 bases, with 10 bases lying between them. This CDR3 contains 14 residues. CDR1 and CDR2 (germline): MNHEY, SMNVEV (reference sequence).